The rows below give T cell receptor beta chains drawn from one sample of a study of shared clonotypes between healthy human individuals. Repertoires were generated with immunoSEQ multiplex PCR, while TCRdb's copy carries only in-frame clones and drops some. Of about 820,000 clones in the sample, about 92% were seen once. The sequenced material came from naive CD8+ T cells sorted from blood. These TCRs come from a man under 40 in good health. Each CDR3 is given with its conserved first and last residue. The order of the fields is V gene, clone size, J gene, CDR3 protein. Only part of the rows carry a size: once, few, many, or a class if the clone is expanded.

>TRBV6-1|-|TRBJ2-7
CASSEFGTGGYEQYF
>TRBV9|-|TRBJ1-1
CASSEAGKAKNTEAFF
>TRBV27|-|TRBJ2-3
CASSLAGHTDTQYF
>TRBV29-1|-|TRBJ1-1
CSVEDVDRVAPEAFF
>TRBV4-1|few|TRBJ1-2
CASSQGRGQLYGYTF
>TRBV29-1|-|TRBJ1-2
CSVYGAGAFGYGYTF
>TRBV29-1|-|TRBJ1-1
CSAQKPGQGTTEAFF
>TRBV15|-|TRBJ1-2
CATSPSRAYGYTF
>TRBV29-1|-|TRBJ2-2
CSANPGTNTGELFF
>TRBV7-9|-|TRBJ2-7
CASSSFRRDRDHEQYF
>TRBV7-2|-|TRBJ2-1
CASSPHTEREGRNEQFF
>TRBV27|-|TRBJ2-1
CATKPIASSYNEQFF
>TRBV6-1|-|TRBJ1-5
CASSEELAGRQPQHF
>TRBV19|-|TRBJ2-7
CATGDRSAGSYEQYF
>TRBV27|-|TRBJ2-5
CASSQGLAGETQYF
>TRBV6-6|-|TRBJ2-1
CASNGGPYNEQFF
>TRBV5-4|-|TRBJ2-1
CASSLEPYNEQFF
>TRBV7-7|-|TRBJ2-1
CASSPVWTSGSSYNEQFF
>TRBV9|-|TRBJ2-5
CASSVGTGSGQETQYF
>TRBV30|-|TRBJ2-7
CAWSVHFAGSSSEQYF
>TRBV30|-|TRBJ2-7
CAWSGLAGVNEQYF
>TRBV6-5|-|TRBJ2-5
CASSHGPGGEETQYF
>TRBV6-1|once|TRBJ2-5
CASGTGRTQYF
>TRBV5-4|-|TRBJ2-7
CASSLEGSVDEQYF
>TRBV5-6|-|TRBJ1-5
CASSLGGSFNQPQHF
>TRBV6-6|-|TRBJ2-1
CASSYAQETYNEQFF
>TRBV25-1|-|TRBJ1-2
CASRAAVYGYTF
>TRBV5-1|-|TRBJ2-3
CASSLKGDTQYF
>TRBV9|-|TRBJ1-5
CASSVDSGNQPQHF
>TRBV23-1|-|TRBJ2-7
CAGDRGPSEQYF
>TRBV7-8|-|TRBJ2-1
CASSLGLAGAYNEQFF
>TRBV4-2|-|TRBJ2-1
CASSQGLAGSYNEQFF
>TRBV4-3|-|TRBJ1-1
CASSQDGSLRTEAFF
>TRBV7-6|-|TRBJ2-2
CASSLVLAGGRNTGELFF
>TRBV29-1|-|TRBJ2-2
CSVEAGGANTGELFF
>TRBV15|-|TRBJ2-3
CATSRDLGHDADTQYF
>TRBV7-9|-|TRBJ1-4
CASIDSFNEKLFF
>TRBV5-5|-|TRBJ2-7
CASSFLQGSYEQYF
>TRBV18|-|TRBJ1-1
CASSPSGQGNTEAFF
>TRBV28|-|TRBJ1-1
CASSHYPRDGDEAFF
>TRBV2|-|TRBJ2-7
CASRGGVYEQYF
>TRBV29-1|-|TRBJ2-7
CSVGPSGYEQYF
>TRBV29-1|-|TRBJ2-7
CSVEREGPYEQYF
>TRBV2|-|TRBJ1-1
CASKDRGQGNTEAFF
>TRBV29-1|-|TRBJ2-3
CSVGKGGRADTQYF
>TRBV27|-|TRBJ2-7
CASGLAGSYEQYF
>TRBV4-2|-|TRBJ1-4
CASRDRGLSEKLFF
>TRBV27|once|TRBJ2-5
CASSLGLAVETQYF
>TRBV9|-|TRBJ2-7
CASSVGQGDYEQYF
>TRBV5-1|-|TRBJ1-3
CASSSESDGNTIYF
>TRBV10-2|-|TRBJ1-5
CASSDRDGNQPQHF
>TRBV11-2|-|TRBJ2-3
CASRGPQGATQYF
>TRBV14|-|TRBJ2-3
CASSQGITDTQYF
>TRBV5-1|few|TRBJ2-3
CASSLGQGGDTQYF
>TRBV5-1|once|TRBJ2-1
CASSEADLDEQFF
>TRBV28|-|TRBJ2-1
CASSLGGGREKAYNEQFF
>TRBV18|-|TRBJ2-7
CASSPRQGLDVSYEQYF
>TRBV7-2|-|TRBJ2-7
CASSFGRARLEQYF